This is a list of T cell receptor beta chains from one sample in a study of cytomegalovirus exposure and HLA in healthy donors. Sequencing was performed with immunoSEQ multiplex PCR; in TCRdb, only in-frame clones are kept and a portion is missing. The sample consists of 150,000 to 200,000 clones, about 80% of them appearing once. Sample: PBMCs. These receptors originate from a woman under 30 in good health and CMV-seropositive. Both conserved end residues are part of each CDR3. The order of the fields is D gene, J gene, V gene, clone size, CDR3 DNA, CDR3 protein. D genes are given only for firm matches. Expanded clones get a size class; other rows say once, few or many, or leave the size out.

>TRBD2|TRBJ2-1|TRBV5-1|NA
TGCGCCAGCAGCTCTAGCGGGGGGGCACTGGGCTCCTACAATGAGCAGTTCTTC
CASSSSGGALGSYNEQFF
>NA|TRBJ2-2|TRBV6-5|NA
TGTGCCAGCAGTTACGCGGGCGTCACCGGGGAGCTGTTTTTT
CASSYAGVTGELFF
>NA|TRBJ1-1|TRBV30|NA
TGTGCCTGGGGGAGGGCGGGTAACACTGAAGCTTTCTTT
CAWGRAGNTEAFF
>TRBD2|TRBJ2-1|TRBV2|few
TGTGCCAGCAGTGTTGGGCTAGCGGGGGGCAATGAGCAGTTCTTC
CASSVGLAGGNEQFF
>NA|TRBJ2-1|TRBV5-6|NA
TGTGCCAGCAGCTCACGACAGGGAGGTTACAATGAGCAGTTCTTC
CASSSRQGGYNEQFF
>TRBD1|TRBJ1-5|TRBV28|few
TGTGCCAGCAGTTTAGGTGGACAGGTACTACTAGCTGGCAATCAGCCCCAGCATTTT
CASSLGGQVLLAGNQPQHF
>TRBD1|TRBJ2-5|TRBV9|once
TGTGCCAGCAGCGTAGATAAAAGGGGACAGGGGAGGGAGACCCAGTACTTC
CASSVDKRGQGRETQYF
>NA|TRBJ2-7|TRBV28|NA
TGTGCCAGCAGTTTCCCACAGGTCCCCCCCTACGAGCAGTACTTC
CASSFPQVPPYEQYF
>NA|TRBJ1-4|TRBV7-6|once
TGTGCCAGCAGCCGAGGGACTAATGAAAAACTGTTTTTT
CASSRGTNEKLFF
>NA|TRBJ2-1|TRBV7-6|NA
TGTGCCAGCAGCTTAGGGCCGGCCGGCCGGGAGCACTACAATGAGCAGTTCTTC
CASSLGPAGREHYNEQFF
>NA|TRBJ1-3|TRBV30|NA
TGTGCCTGGAAGCCCTCTGGAAACACCATATATTTT
CAWKPSGNTIYF
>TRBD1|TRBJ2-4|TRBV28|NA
TGTGCCAGCAGTTTCTCCCGACAGGGGGCGCGCGGCAGTCAGTACTTC
CASSFSRQGARGSQYF
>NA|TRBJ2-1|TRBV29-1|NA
TGCAGCGTGACTTCGGGGTACAATGAGCAGTTCTTC
CSVTSGYNEQFF
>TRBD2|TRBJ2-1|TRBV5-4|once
TGTGCCAGCAGCTCGTACCAGCGGGGGGGTCAGGGGCAGTTCTTC
CASSSYQRGGQGQFF
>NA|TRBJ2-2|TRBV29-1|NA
TGCAGCGCGGACACCGCGAACACCGGGGAGCTGTTTTTT
CSADTANTGELFF
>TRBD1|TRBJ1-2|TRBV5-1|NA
TGCGCCAGCAGCGCCGGACAGGGTTGGGGCTACACCTTC
CASSAGQGWGYTF
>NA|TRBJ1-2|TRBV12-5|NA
TGTGCTAGTGGTTTGGTACCAATCCGGCGGGGACACTATGGCTACACCTTC
CASGLVPIRRGHYGYTF
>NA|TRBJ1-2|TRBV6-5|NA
TGTGCCAGCAGGATGACAGGAACTAACTATGGCTACACCTTC
CASRMTGTNYGYTF
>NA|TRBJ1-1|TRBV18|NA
TGTGCCAGCTCGCCTTTCAGTGGGGGGGGCACTGAAGCTTTCTTT
CASSPFSGGGTEAFF
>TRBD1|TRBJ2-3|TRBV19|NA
TGTGCCAGTAGTACACGGACAGGGGGGGTCACAGATACGCAGTATTTT
CASSTRTGGVTDTQYF
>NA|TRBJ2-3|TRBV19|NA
TGTGCCAGTAGTAAAATACCGACTTATACGCAGTATTTT
CASSKIPTYTQYF
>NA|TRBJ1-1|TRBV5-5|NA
TGTGCCAGCAGCCCCTACCTAGGGAACACTGAAGCTTTCTTT
CASSPYLGNTEAFF
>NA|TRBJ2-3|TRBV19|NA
TGTGCCAGTAGCGGCGGGGTTGTATCAGATACGCAGTATTTT
CASSGGVVSDTQYF
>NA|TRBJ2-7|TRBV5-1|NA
TGCGCCAGCAGCCCGCACAGGGTGGTGGACGAGCAGTACTTC
CASSPHRVVDEQYF
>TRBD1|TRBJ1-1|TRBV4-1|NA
TGCGCCAGCAGCCACCGGGGACAGATGAACACTGAAGCTTTCTTT
CASSHRGQMNTEAFF
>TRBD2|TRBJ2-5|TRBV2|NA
TGTGCCAGCAGTGACGCGGTGACTAGCGGGGGGCTCCGAGAGACCCAGTACTTC
CASSDAVTSGGLRETQYF
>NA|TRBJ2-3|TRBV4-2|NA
TGTGCCAGCAGCCGTTCTACCGAGAACACAGATACGCAGTATTTT
CASSRSTENTDTQYF
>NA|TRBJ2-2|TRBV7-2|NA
TGTGCCAGCAGCTTAGACAGGGCAGGAGGCGGGGAGCTGTTTTTT
CASSLDRAGGGELFF
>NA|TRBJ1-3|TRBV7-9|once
TGTGCCAGCAGCACGGGGGGGCCTGGAAACACCATATATTTT
CASSTGGPGNTIYF
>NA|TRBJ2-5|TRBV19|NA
TGTGCCAGTAGTAGACTCGGGGGAGGTCCGCCAGAGACCCAGTACTTC
CASSRLGGGPPETQYF
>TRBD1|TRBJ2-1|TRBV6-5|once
TGTGCCAGCGGGGACAGGGGGCCCTACAATGAGCAGTTCTTC
CASGDRGPYNEQFF